These 27 T cell receptor beta chains came from one sample sequenced in a study of Graves' ophthalmopathy and Graves' hyperthyroidism. RNA transcripts were the template, and TCR beta CDR3 regions were amplified from them. RT-PCR in the first round used HTBI primers; a second-round multiplex PCR followed. MiXCR, run by TCRdb on the multiplex PCR reads, gives a single entry per CDR3 protein. The data show 200,000 to 250,000 distinct CDR3 sequences, 25% to 30% seen once. Input material: peripheral blood. The receptors here all came from a man aged 50 to 59 with Graves' ophthalmopathy.

This clonotype was detected many times. The V gene is TRBV6-2 or TRBV6-3, the J gene TRBJ1-2, with 7 bases identical to TRBD1. Trimming cost V 6 bases and J 4 bases; bases outside gene matches: 5. The CDR3 runs to 13 residues. The germline gives CDR1 MNHEY, CDR2 SVGEGT. The CDR3 here is CASSSTGSYGYTF. The CDR3 bases are TGTGCCAGCAGCTCGACAGGGTCCTATGGCTACACCTTC.

This clonotype was observed many times. This sequence joins TRBV24-1 and TRBJ2-5; tentatively, D is TRBD2 (6 bases). V was trimmed by 3 bases and J by 5 bases, leaving 12 bases between them. CDR3 length equals 14 residues. Germline V gives CDR1 KGHDR, CDR2 SFDVKD. The CDR3 DNA reads TGTGCCACCAGTGATGTCGGGAGCTGGGAGACCCAGTACTTC. Amino acid sequence: CATSDVGSWETQYF.

This chain joins TRBV28 and TRBJ2-3; no reliable D call. This CDR3 contains 13 residues. Trimming left V 3 bases short and J 9 bases short, with 13 bases between. Germline lookup yields CDR1 MDHEN and CDR2 SYDVKM. CDR3 DNA sequence: TGTGCCAGCAGTTTTACGCTAGGGTTAACGCAGTATTTT. As protein: CASSFTLGLTQYF.

The table lists this clonotype with many counts. The chain recombines TRBV20-1 with TRBJ2-7; the D gene is possibly TRBD1 (7 bases). Trimming shortened V by 4 bases and J by 2 bases, and 12 bases separated the two germline ends. The CDR3 is 13 residues long. The germline V gene has CDR1 DFQATT and CDR2 SNEGSKA (reference sequence). The DNA of the CDR3 is TGCAGTGCTACAGGGGGACTTACCTACGAGCAGTACTTC. Amino acids: CSATGGLTYEQYF.

The rearrangement links TRBV12-3 or TRBV12-4 to TRBJ1-5; D not resolved. Deletions cut 3 bases from V and 8 bases from J, with 11 bases between. The CDR3 loop spans 13 amino acids. In DNA form, the CDR3 reads TGTGCCAGCAGTTTGCGGGTTGGGGAGCCCCAGCATTTT. Translated: CASSLRVGEPQHF.

This clonotype was found a few times. The chain links TRBV27 to TRBJ2-6; D remains unclear. Trimming removed 5 bases at V and 0 bases at J, with 5 bases between. This CDR3 region has 14 residues. In germline, CDR1 is MNHEY, CDR2 SMNVEV (reference sequence). This CDR3 is CASSTLSGANVLTF. The CDR3 DNA reads as TGTGCCAGCAGTACACTCTCTGGGGCCAACGTCCTGACTTTC.

This clonotype was detected ten times or more. The rearrangement joins TRBV19 to TRBJ2-7; TRBD2 agrees at 11 bases. Trimming at V came to 4 bases and at J to 2 bases, leaving 13 bases not matched to a gene. Germline lookup yields CDR1 LNHDA and CDR2 SQIVND (reference sequence). CDR3 length: 18 amino acids. DNA of the CDR3: TGTGCCAGTAGTACGCCTCCGGGACTAGCGGCTCGAGCCTACGAGCAGTACTTC. As protein: CASSTPPGLAARAYEQYF.

In its sample, this clonotype was seen many times. The rearrangement links TRBV5-1 to TRBJ2-5; TRBD1 matches at 8 bases. The germline V gene has CDR1 SGHRS and CDR2 YFSETQ. The CDR3 loop spans 17 amino acids. V was pared by 0 bases and J by 2 bases, with 9 bases of the junction left unmatched. The CDR3: CASSLGGTGSLQETQYF. CDR3 nucleotide sequence: TGCGCCAGCAGCTTGGGTGGGACAGGTTCACTTCAAGAGACCCAGTACTTC.

This clonotype has ten or more counts. This chain links TRBV20-1 with TRBJ2-4; D might be TRBD1 or TRBD2, each matching 5 bases. V lost 6 bases, J lost 5 bases, and 23 bases lay in between. CDR3 length: 16 amino acids. Germline V gene sequence: CDR1 DFQATT, CDR2 SNEGSKA (reference sequence). The CDR3 nucleotides are TGCAGTGCCCCCGACCCGGGACGTAGTGGGGAAAACATTCAGTACTTC. Encoded protein: CSAPDPGRSGENIQYF.

This clonotype has a count of ten or more. V usage is TRBV11-2 and J usage is TRBJ2-2; TRBD2 matches 12 bases. CDR1 and CDR2 (germline): SGHAT, FQNNGV. This CDR3 contains 16 residues. Germline trimming cut 5 bases from V and 4 bases from J; bases unmatched to any gene: 5. Here the CDR3 reads CASSAPTSGSTGELFF. CDR3 sequence (DNA): TGTGCCAGCAGCGCTCCGACTAGCGGGAGCACCGGGGAGCTGTTTTTT.

This clonotype was recorded at least ten times. The junction departs from germline at one end; a sequencing error may be responsible. V gene TRBV11-2 combines with J gene TRBJ2-3; 11 nucleotides align to TRBD1. The germline V gene encodes CDR1 SGHAT and CDR2 FQNNGV. The CDR3 consists of 17 residues. The CDR3 is CASSYDAGQGATDTQYF. CDR3 bases: TGCGCCAGCAGCTACGACGCTGGACAGGGGGCCACAGATACGCAGTATTTT.

The chain employs TRBV19 and TRBJ1-5; D not certain. CDR1 and CDR2 from the germline V gene are LNHDA and SQIVND (reference sequence). V was pared by 3 bases and J by 5 bases, with 11 bases between. The CDR3 extends over 14 amino acids. Written as DNA, the CDR3 is TGTGCCAGTAGTATCGGGGAATCGCATCAGCCCCAGCATTTT. Amino acid sequence: CASSIGESHQPQHF.

At least ten counts were recorded for this clonotype. The rearrangement links TRBV3-1 to TRBJ1-1; TRBD1 matches 10 bases. The CDR3 extends over 14 amino acids. The junction had 4 bases not matched to a gene; V was cut back by 5 bases and J by 4 bases. CDR1 LGHDT and CDR2 YNNKEL come from the germline V gene (reference sequence). CDR3 nucleotides: TGTGCCAGCAGCTACGACAGGGGGCCCACTGAAGCTTTCTTT. Translation gives CASSYDRGPTEAFF. The whole variable domain, remainder taken from reference TRBV3-1 and TRBJ1-1, is DTAVSQTPKYLVTQMGNDKSIKCEQNLGHDTMYWYKQDSKKFLKIMFSYNNKELIINETVPNRFSPKSPDKAHLNLHINSLELGDSAVYFCASSYDRGPTEAFFGQGTRLTVV.

This chain links TRBV6-2 or TRBV6-3 with TRBJ2-7, with D tentatively TRBD1 or TRBD2 (6 bases each). CDR3 length: 17 residues. Trimming shortened V by 4 bases and J by 3 bases, and 22 bases separated the two germline ends. Germline V gene sequence: CDR1 MNHEY, CDR2 SVGEGT. The CDR3 sequence: CASSSPASSGGGYEQYF. CDR3 DNA: TGTGCCAGCAGTTCCCCGGCAAGTAGCGGAGGGGGCTACGAGCAGTACTTC.

The gene calls are TRBV28 and TRBJ1-2, with 9 bases aligning to TRBD1. The CDR3 covers 14 residues. CDR1 MDHEN and CDR2 SYDVKM come from the germline V gene. V lost 6 bases and J lost 7; bases outside the gene matches: 9. The CDR3 nucleotides are TGTGCCAGCAGCCCGGGACAGGGTTTTGGTGGCTACACCTTC. Encoded protein: CASSPGQGFGGYTF.

This clonotype came up many times. The chain combines TRBV6-1 with TRBJ1-5; a weak D match, TRBD1 (5 bases). Germline CDR1 MNHNS, CDR2 SASEGT. The CDR3 extends over 13 amino acids. Between the trimmed V and J ends, which lost 2 bases and 7 bases, there was a span of 9 bases. Written as DNA, the CDR3 is TGTGCCAGCAGTGAACGCGGGGGGCAGCCCCAGCATTTT. Translating it yields CASSERGGQPQHF.

This clonotype was seen ten or more times. The chain joins TRBV11-3 to TRBJ2-7; maybe TRBD2 (6 bases). This CDR3 spans 15 amino acids. Trimming removed 5 bases from V and 4 bases from J, with 18 bases in between. Germline CDR1 and CDR2: SGHNT and YENEEA. The CDR3 sequence: CASSPSSGRQYEQYF. CDR3 DNA sequence: TGTGCCAGCAGCCCCTCGTCAGGGAGGCAATACGAGCAGTACTTC.

The table lists this clonotype with many counts. The CDR3 loop is CASSIMGQANTEAFF. Written as DNA, the CDR3 is TGTGCCAGTAGTATCATGGGCCAGGCCAACACTGAAGCTTTCTTT. This sequence joins TRBV19 and TRBJ1-1, with D unresolved. The CDR3 has 15 residues. The ends were cut back, 3 bases at V and 2 bases at J, with 13 bases in the middle. Per germline, CDR1 LNHDA and CDR2 SQIVND (reference sequence).

This clonotype was recorded at least ten times. This chain connects TRBV11-2 to TRBJ2-5; no reliable D call. V dropped 7 bases and J dropped 5 bases, with 17 bases sitting between them. Germline CDR1 is SGHAT and CDR2 is FQNNGV. The CDR3 totals 14 residues. The chain's CDR3 is CASTALGSKETQYF. The CDR3 DNA is TGTGCCAGCACCGCCCTTGGTAGTAAGGAGACCCAGTACTTC.

This clonotype was detected ten times or more. The chain recombines TRBV24-1 with TRBJ2-3; possible D gene TRBD1, 5 bases. Germline V CDR1 and CDR2: KGHDR, SFDVKD. The CDR3 is made up of 14 amino acids. V was trimmed by 5 bases and J by 3 bases, leaving 11 bases between them. CDR3 coding DNA: TGTGCCACCAGTGGGGCAGGGATGACAGATACGCAGTATTTT. The encoded protein is CATSGAGMTDTQYF.

This clonotype was found many times. The genes are TRBV15 and TRBJ2-7, with a possible D match to TRBD2 (7 bases). There are 15 residues in the CDR3. CDR1 and CDR2 from the germline V gene are LNHNV and YYDKDF (reference sequence). Trimming removed 5 bases from V and 4 bases from J, with 18 bases in between. CDR3 residues: CATSRGGGGGYEQYF. The CDR3, as DNA: TGTGCCACCAGCCGAGGGGGGGGAGGGGGGTACGAGCAGTACTTC.

Many counts were recorded for this clonotype. V is TRBV12-3 or TRBV12-4 and J is TRBJ1-1, with D maybe TRBD1 (5 bases). The CDR3 is made up of 14 amino acids. V lost 6 bases and J lost 3, with 14 bases in between. CDR3 amino acids: CASSPGAWDTEAFF. The CDR3 region has the DNA TGTGCCAGCAGCCCCGGGGCTTGGGACACTGAAGCTTTCTTT.

This clonotype appeared a few times. The chain is built from TRBV6-2 or TRBV6-3 and TRBJ1-5; the D gene is possibly TRBD1 (5 bases). Looked up from germline, CDR1 is MNHEY and CDR2 is SVGEGT. V lost 5 bases and J lost 7, with 15 bases in between. There are 14 residues in the CDR3. DNA for the CDR3: TGTGCCAGCAGTGACGGGGGGGATAGACAGCCCCAGCATTTT. It is translated as CASSDGGDRQPQHF.

This clonotype was counted at least ten times. The chain combines TRBV11-2 with TRBJ2-2, with 7 bases lining up with TRBD1. The CDR3 has 15 residues. Germline CDR1 is SGHAT and CDR2 is FQNNGV. The junction had 4 bases not matched to a gene; V was cut back by 5 bases and J by 1 base. The chain's CDR3 is CASSDRVRNTGELFF. The DNA for the CDR3 is TGTGCCAGCAGCGACAGGGTCCGGAACACCGGGGAGCTGTTTTTT.

This clonotype has at least ten counts. At one of its ends the junction is not consistent with the germline gene, which may arise from a read error. The V and J genes are TRBV4-3 and TRBJ2-5, with TRBD2 matching over 7 bases. Germline V gene lookup returns CDR1 LGHNA and CDR2 YSLEER. This CDR3 is 17 amino acids long. CDR3 DNA: TGCGCCGGCAGCCAGATCTTTAGCTGGGAGGGGTTGGAGACCCAGTACTTC. Translated: CAGSQIFSWEGLETQYF.

This clonotype has ten or more counts. V usage is TRBV28 and J usage is TRBJ2-7, with 9 bases that match TRBD2. Germline V gives CDR1 MDHEN, CDR2 SYDVKM. The V segment lost 5 bases and the J segment 3 bases; nucleotides outside the gene matches: 11. The CDR3 runs 16 residues. The CDR3 DNA follows: TGTGCCAGCAGTACCTCCTTAGCGGGAGAGTACTACGAGCAGTACTTC. It yields the protein CASSTSLAGEYYEQYF. The complete variable domain, with remaining parts taken from reference TRBV28 and TRBJ2-7, reads DVKVTQSSRYLVKRTGEKVFLECVQDMDHENMFWYRQDPGLGLRLIYFSYDVKMKEKGDIPEGYSVSREKKERFSLILESASTNQTSMYLCASSTSLAGEYYEQYFGPGTRLTVT.

The chain is built from TRBV28 and TRBJ2-5; TRBD2 might be the D (5 bases). The CDR3 sequence is 15 residues long. Looked up from germline, CDR1 is MDHEN and CDR2 is SYDVKM. The V end lost 5 bases, the J end lost 5 bases, and 18 bases lay between the germline ends. CDR3 sequence (DNA): TGTGCCAGCAGTGGTGCTCGGGGAGTGTTGGAGACCCAGTACTTC. This codes for CASSGARGVLETQYF.